This entry is about one T cell receptor beta chain. These data come from a study of OX40 agonist ivuxolimab in advanced cancers. Overall study: Melanoma, hepatocellular carcinoma, head and neck or renal cell cancer occurred in dose-escalation patients. Earlier treatment with anti-PD-1, anti-PD-L1 or anti-CTLA-4 was permitted, and about 40% had received some. Three patients showed partial responses: one hepatocellular carcinoma and two cutaneous melanoma cases.

The V gene's germline CDR1 is MGHRA and CDR2 YSYEKL. This CDR3 contains 15 residues. Trimming cost V 1 base and J 5 bases; bases outside gene matches: 2. Using immunoSEQ multiplex PCR, the repertoire was profiled, and TCRdb retains in-frame clones only, with some absent. Among 45,000 to 65,000 clones, roughly 77% were seen once, and the ten largest hold 0.69%. Material: CD4+ or CD8+ T cells sorted from blood, obtained in a trial of the OX40 agonist ivuxolimab. This receptor was obtained from an adult with an advanced solid tumor such as melanoma, head and neck, liver or kidney cancer. The chain employs TRBV4-1 and TRBJ2-2, with 9 nucleotides matching TRBD1. CDR3 nucleotide sequence: TGCGCCAGCAGCCAAGGACAGGGGGAGACCGGGGAGCTGTTTTTT. It specifies CASSQGQGETGELFF.